A selection of T cell receptor beta chains follows, all from one sample in a study of blood T cell repertoires in COVID-19. The repertoire was sequenced with immunoSEQ multiplex PCR; TCRdb's copy has only in-frame clones and lacks some. The table lists some 94,000 clones, 65% to 85% of them singletons. The sequencing input was peripheral blood. These receptors came from a man between 65 and 80 years old with active or convalescent COVID-19. Both conserved end residues are part of each CDR3. D genes are given only for firm matches. Part of the rows lack a size; the others show once, few, many or a class for expanded clones.

size	V	J	D	CDR3	DNA
NA	TRBV7-2	TRBJ1-6	TRBD1	CASSSSGGHNSPLHF	TGTGCCAGCAGCTCCTCAGGGGGGCATAATTCACCCCTCCACTTT
once	TRBV6-2/TRBV6-3	TRBJ1-4	TRBD1	CASSQDRGNEKLFF	TGTGCCAGCAGCCAAGACAGGGGAAATGAAAAACTGTTTTTT
NA	TRBV6-5	TRBJ1-2	TRBD1	CASSYSGRGAKGYTF	TGTGCCAGCAGTTACTCGGGCAGGGGGGCAAAAGGCTACACCTTC
NA	TRBV3-1/TRBV3-2	TRBJ2-7	TRBD1	CASSPSTGTAAYEQYF	TGTGCCAGCAGCCCTTCCACCGGGACAGCAGCCTACGAGCAGTACTTC
NA	TRBV3-1/TRBV3-2	TRBJ2-2	NA	CASKFDRNTGELFF	TGTGCCAGCAAATTTGACAGGAACACCGGGGAGCTGTTTTTT
NA	TRBV18	TRBJ2-3	NA	CASSRDTDTQYF	TGTGCCAGCTCGCGGGACACAGATACGCAGTATTTT
NA	TRBV11-2	TRBJ2-5	TRBD2	CASSLAVAGQETQYF	TGTGCCAGCAGCCTGGCGGTAGCGGGGCAAGAGACCCAGTACTTC
few	TRBV6-1	TRBJ2-7	TRBD2	CASSESVTSGANFYEQYF	TGTGCCAGCAGTGAAAGCGTGACTAGCGGGGCAAATTTTTACGAGCAGTACTTC
few	TRBV18	TRBJ1-2	NA	CASSPLEEGYGYTF	TGTGCCAGCTCACCACTCGAGGAGGGCTATGGCTACACCTTC
NA	TRBV5-1	TRBJ1-2	TRBD1	CASSLATGGGGHTF	TGCGCCAGCAGCTTGGCCACAGGGGGCGGTGGCCACACCTTC
NA	TRBV18	TRBJ1-4	TRBD1	CASSQDRGKNEKLFF	TGTGCCAGCTCACAGGACAGGGGGAAAAATGAAAAACTGTTTTTT
NA	TRBV28	TRBJ1-4	NA	CASRPGQTTNEKLFF	TGTGCCAGCAGACCCGGACAGACCACTAATGAAAAACTGTTTTTT
NA	TRBV4-2	TRBJ1-1	TRBD1	CASSPLLRTGPADIEAFF	TGTGCCAGCAGCCCCCTCCTTAGGACAGGCCCAGCTGACATTGAAGCTTTCTTT
NA	TRBV6-2/TRBV6-3	TRBJ2-2	NA	CASSYLAAGELFF	TGTGCCAGCAGTTACCTAGCAGCCGGGGAGCTGTTTTTT
NA	TRBV29-1	TRBJ1-2	NA	CSVERVNEVFTF	TGCAGCGTTGAACGGGTTAATGAAGTCTTCACCTTC
NA	TRBV10-3	TRBJ2-2	TRBD2	CAISASSGGATNTGELFF	TGTGCCATCAGTGCCTCTAGCGGGGGGGCTACGAACACCGGGGAGCTGTTTTTT
NA	TRBV9	TRBJ2-3	TRBD2	CASSVGSGGEVGTDTQYF	TGTGCCAGCAGCGTAGGGAGCGGGGGGGAGGTTGGCACAGATACGCAGTATTTT
NA	TRBV5-1	TRBJ1-2	TRBD1	CASSATGGSSYGYTF	TGCGCCAGCAGCGCCACAGGGGGCTCCTCCTATGGCTACACCTTC
NA	TRBV18	TRBJ1-2	TRBD1	CASSPRTDRGSGYTF	TGTGCCAGCTCACCAAGAACGGACAGGGGAAGTGGCTACACCTTC
once	TRBV12-3/TRBV12-4	TRBJ1-4	TRBD1	CASRTGGEEKLFF	TGTGCCAGCAGGACAGGGGGAGAGGAAAAACTGTTTTTT
NA	TRBV10-3	TRBJ2-3	TRBD1	CAISASQGSDTQYF	TGTGCCATCAGTGCTTCACAGGGGTCAGATACGCAGTATTTT
NA	TRBV30	TRBJ1-5	TRBD1	CAWSQQGGQPQHF	TGTGCCTGGAGTCAACAGGGGGGCCAGCCCCAGCATTTT
NA	TRBV12-5	TRBJ2-2	NA	CASGSRDTGELFF	TGTGCTAGTGGTTCGAGGGATACCGGGGAGCTGTTTTTT
NA	TRBV6-5	TRBJ1-1	NA	CATRPGQTMNTEAFF	TGTGCCACCCGGCCGGGCCAGACTATGAACACTGAAGCTTTCTTT
NA	TRBV29-1	TRBJ2-7	TRBD1	CSVLRQGAGYEQYF	TGCAGCGTTTTAAGACAGGGGGCTGGTTACGAGCAGTACTTC
NA	TRBV28	TRBJ2-3	TRBD1	CASSLRGQGANTQYF	TGTGCCAGCAGTTTAAGGGGACAGGGCGCCAATACGCAGTATTTT
few	TRBV28	TRBJ1-5	NA	CASSLEWRDSNQPQHF	TGTGCCAGCAGTTTAGAGTGGAGGGATAGCAATCAGCCCCAGCATTTT
NA	TRBV6-5	TRBJ2-5	NA	CASSTRETQYF	TGTGCCAGCAGTACCAGGGAGACCCAGTACTTC
NA	TRBV5-1	TRBJ1-2	NA	CASSQGSNYGYTF	TGCGCCAGCAGCCAAGGGAGTAACTATGGCTACACCTTC
NA	TRBV3-1/TRBV3-2	TRBJ1-1	NA	CASSQGVGAGSEAFF	TGTGCCAGCAGCCAGGGAGTGGGGGCGGGTTCTGAAGCTTTCTTT
NA	TRBV7-2	TRBJ2-7	NA	CASSLTGVYYEQYF	TGTGCCAGCAGCTTAACGGGGGTCTATTACGAGCAGTACTTC
NA	TRBV3-1/TRBV3-2	TRBJ2-1	TRBD2	CATRGSGGAGSSYNEQFF	TGTGCCACCAGGGGTAGCGGGGGGGCCGGGAGCTCCTACAATGAGCAGTTCTTC
NA	TRBV5-4	TRBJ2-2	TRBD1	CASRQGANTGELFF	TGTGCCAGCAGACAGGGGGCGAACACCGGGGAGCTGTTTTTT
NA	TRBV7-2	TRBJ1-2	TRBD1	CASSLAGTGSFTF	TGTGCCAGCAGCTTAGCCGGGACAGGAAGCTTCACCTTC